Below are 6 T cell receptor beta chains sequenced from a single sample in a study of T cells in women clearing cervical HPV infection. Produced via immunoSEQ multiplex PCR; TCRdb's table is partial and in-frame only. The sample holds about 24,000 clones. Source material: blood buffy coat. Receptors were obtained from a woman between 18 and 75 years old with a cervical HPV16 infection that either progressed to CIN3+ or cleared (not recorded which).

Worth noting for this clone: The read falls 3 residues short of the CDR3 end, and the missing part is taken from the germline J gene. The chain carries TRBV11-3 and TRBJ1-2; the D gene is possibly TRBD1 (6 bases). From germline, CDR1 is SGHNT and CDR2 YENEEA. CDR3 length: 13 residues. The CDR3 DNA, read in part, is TGTGCCAGCAGCTTATCAACAGGGTCCGGC. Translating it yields CASSLSTGSG. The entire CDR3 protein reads CASSLSTGSGYTF.

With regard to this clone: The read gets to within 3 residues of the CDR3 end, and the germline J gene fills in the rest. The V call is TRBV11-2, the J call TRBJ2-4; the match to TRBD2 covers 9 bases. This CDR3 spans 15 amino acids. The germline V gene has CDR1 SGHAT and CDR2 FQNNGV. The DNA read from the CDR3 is TGTGCCAGCAGCACCCAGGGACTAGCAGTTGAGACT. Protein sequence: CASSTQGLAVET. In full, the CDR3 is CASSTQGLAVETQYF.

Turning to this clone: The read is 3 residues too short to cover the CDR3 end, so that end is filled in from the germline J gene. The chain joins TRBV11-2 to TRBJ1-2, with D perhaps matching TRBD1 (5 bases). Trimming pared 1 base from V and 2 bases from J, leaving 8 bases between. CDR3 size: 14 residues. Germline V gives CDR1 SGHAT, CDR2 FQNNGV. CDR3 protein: CASSLGWGNYGYTF. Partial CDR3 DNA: TGTGCCAGCAGCTTAGGTTGGGGCAACTATGGC.

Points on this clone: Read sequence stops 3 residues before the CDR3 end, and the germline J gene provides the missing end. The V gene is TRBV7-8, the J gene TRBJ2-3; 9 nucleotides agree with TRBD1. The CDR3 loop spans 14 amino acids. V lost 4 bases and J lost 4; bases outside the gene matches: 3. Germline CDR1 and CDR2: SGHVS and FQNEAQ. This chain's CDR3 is CASSYRGRADTQYF. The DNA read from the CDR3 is TGTGCCAGCAGCTACAGGGGGCGCGCAGATACG. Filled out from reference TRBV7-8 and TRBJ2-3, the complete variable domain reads GAGVSQSPRYKVAKRGQDVALRCDPISGHVSLFWYQQALGQGPEFLTYFQNEAQLDKSGLPSDRFFAERPEGSVSTLKIQRTQQEDSAVYLCASSYRGRADTQYFGPGTRLTVL.

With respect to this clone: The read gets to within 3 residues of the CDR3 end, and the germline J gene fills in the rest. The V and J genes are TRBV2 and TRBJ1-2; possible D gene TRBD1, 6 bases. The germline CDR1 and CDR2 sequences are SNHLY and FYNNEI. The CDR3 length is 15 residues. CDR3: CASGYRVYSYNDYTF. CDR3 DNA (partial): TGTGCCAGCGGGTACAGGGTATACTCCTACAATGAC.

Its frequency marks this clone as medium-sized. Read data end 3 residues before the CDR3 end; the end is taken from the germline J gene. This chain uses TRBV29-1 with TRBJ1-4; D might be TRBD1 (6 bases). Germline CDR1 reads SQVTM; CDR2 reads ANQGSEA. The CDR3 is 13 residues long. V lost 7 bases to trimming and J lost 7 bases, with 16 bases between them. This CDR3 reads CSGSGVGGEKLFF. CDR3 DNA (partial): TGCAGCGGATCAGGGGTCGGCGGTGAAAAA.